These 25 T cell receptor beta chains were sequenced from one sample in a study of CD8+ T cells in alopecia areata. The sequencing template was cDNA reverse transcribed from extracted RNA. Libraries were prepared by immunoSEQ multiplex PCR; TCRdb keeps only in-frame clonotypes and omits some of them. The table shows 95,000 to 100,000 clones, with almost 60% occurring only once. Treatment given: oral pan-JAK inhibitor, 5-10 mg twice daily. The sample consisted of CD8+ T cells sorted from blood, taken between weeks 55 and 65, from a patient treated with tofacitinib. These receptors were obtained from a human donor with alopecia areata.

The genes are TRBV5-6 and TRBJ1-1, with D unresolved. The CDR3 consists of 13 residues. Germline-derived CDR1 and CDR2 are SGHDT and YYEEEE. Between the trimmed V and J ends, which lost 2 bases and 0 bases, there was a span of 5 bases. The CDR3 here is CASSFGMNTEAFF. As DNA, the CDR3 is TGTGCCAGCAGCTTCGGGATGAACACTGAAGCTTTCTTT.

The chain is built from TRBV6-6 and TRBJ2-7; 7 positions match TRBD2. Germline trimming cut 0 bases from V and 2 bases from J; bases unmatched to any gene: 7. Germline lookup yields CDR1 MNHNY and CDR2 SVGAGI (reference sequence). There are 16 residues in the CDR3. For the CDR3, the DNA is TGTGCCAGCAGTTACTCGGGGGGAGGGAGTACCTACGAGCAGTACTTC. The encoded protein is CASSYSGGGSTYEQYF.

The table lists this clone with a count of one. The chain is built from TRBV27 and TRBJ2-3, with 12 bases identical to TRBD2. From germline, CDR1 is MNHEY and CDR2 SMNVEV (reference sequence). V trimming: 5 bases; J trimming: 6 bases; junction bases outside the gene matches: 12. The CDR3 spans 17 residues. The CDR3 sequence is CASSIYPSGGVTDTQYF. CDR3 nucleotide sequence: TGTGCCAGCAGTATCTACCCTAGCGGGGGGGTGACTGATACGCAGTATTTT.

CDR3 sequence (DNA): TGTGCCTGGAGTGTACAGGGGGACGAGCAGTACTTC. Its protein is CAWSVQGDEQYF. The rearrangement uses TRBV30 and TRBJ2-7, with 8 bases that match TRBD1. Germline CDR1 GTSNPN, CDR2 SVGIG (reference sequence). The length of the CDR3 is 12 residues. J lost 5 bases, V lost 0 bases, and 0 bases had no gene match.

The chain employs TRBV7-2 and TRBJ1-5; D unclear. Germline CDR1 SGHTA, CDR2 FQGNSA. V was shortened by 5 bases and J by 0 bases, with 14 bases between the two germline ends. The CDR3 sequence is 16 residues long. The DNA for the CDR3 is TGTGCCAGCAGCGCCTCCTCGGCCCTTAGCAATCAGCCCCAGCATTTT. Amino acid sequence: CASSASSALSNQPQHF.

This chain joins TRBV13 and TRBJ2-4; no firm D call. CDR1 is PRHDT and CDR2 is FYEKMQ in the germline V gene (reference sequence). This CDR3 contains 16 residues. Trimming cost V 5 bases and J 1 base, with 15 bases left between them. CDR3 region: CASSTTEGSAKNIQYF. The CDR3 DNA follows: TGTGCCAGCAGCACAACCGAAGGTTCCGCCAAAAACATTCAGTACTTC.

The table lists this clone with a few counts. V and J are TRBV4-1 and TRBJ1-5; D is unclear. V was pared by 0 bases and J by 2 bases, with 8 bases between. This CDR3 is 15 amino acids long. Germline CDR1 reads MGHRA; CDR2 reads YSYEKL. The CDR3: CASSQDRQGNQPQHF. CDR3 sequence (DNA): TGCGCCAGCAGCCAAGATAGGCAGGGCAATCAGCCCCAGCATTTT.

This chain links TRBV6-5 with TRBJ1-3; no definite D call. Germline lookup yields CDR1 MNHEY and CDR2 SVGAGI. V was trimmed by 5 bases and J by 3 bases, leaving 14 bases between them. The CDR3 has 15 residues. CDR3 sequence (DNA): TGTGCCAGCAGTACCCAGGTTGGCCTTGGAAACACCATATATTTT. As protein: CASSTQVGLGNTIYF.

This clone was counted once. The rearrangement uses TRBV5-1 and TRBJ2-7, with no clear D. From germline, CDR1 is SGHRS and CDR2 YFSETQ. The V end lost 0 bases, the J end lost 3 bases, and 10 bases lay between the germline ends. The length of the CDR3 is 14 residues. DNA of the CDR3: TGCGCCAGCAGCTTGGCAGGCGTTAGCTACGAGCAGTACTTC. This codes for CASSLAGVSYEQYF. Looking up the rest from reference TRBV5-1 and TRBJ2-7 gives the full variable domain: KAGVTQTPRYLIKTRGQQVTLSCSPISGHRSVSWYQQTPGQGLQFLFEYFSETQRNKGNFPGRFSGRQFSNSRSEMNVSTLELGDSALYLCASSLAGVSYEQYFGPGTRLTVT.

The V gene is TRBV2, the J gene TRBJ2-7; D remains ambiguous. The germline CDR1 and CDR2 sequences are SNHLY and FYNNEI. The CDR3 has 15 amino acids. V shed 4 bases and J shed 2 bases, with 15 bases lying between them. CDR3 in amino acids: CASSAGGTSPYEQYF. CDR3 DNA sequence: TGTGCCAGCAGTGCGGGCGGCACCTCTCCCTACGAGCAGTACTTC.

The CDR3: CAWNPRPGLRSDEQFF. DNA of the CDR3: TGTGCCTGGAACCCCCGCCCGGGACTAAGGTCCGATGAGCAGTTCTTC. This chain connects TRBV30 to TRBJ2-1, with TRBD2 matching over 7 bases. The CDR3 totals 16 residues. Germline V gives CDR1 GTSNPN, CDR2 SVGIG (reference sequence). V lost 4 bases to trimming and J lost 8 bases; unmatched junction nucleotides: 17.

This chain links TRBV25-1 with TRBJ1-4; D is unclear. This CDR3 comprises 15 residues. CDR1 MGHDK and CDR2 SYGVNS come from the germline V gene. V lost 1 base to trimming and J lost 0 bases, with 6 bases between them. The CDR3 DNA reads TGTGCCAGCAGTGAATTGAGTTCAACTAATGAAAAACTGTTTTTT. Its translation is CASSELSSTNEKLFF.

In the case of this clone: A far larger clone is one nucleotide away, so this likely arose from a read error. The rearrangement joins TRBV14 to TRBJ2-7, with D possibly matching TRBD2 (5 bases). CDR1 is SGHDN, CDR2 FVKESK, per germline. The CDR3 sequence is 14 residues long. The CDR3 is CASIQLSSPYEQYF. CDR3 DNA: TGTGCCAGCATCCAACTTTCTAGCCCCTACGAGCAGTACTTC.

CDR3 sequence (DNA): TGCACCAGCAGCCAAGTCGCCCGCTTGGAGCAGTTCTTC. Translation: CTSSQVARLEQFF. The rearrangement links TRBV1 to TRBJ2-1. TRBV1 is classified as a pseudogene. This CDR3 comprises 13 residues.

The chain is built from TRBV2 and TRBJ1-5; D call uncertain. Germline values: CDR1 SNHLY, CDR2 FYNNEI. CDR3 length equals 12 residues. V was cut by 1 base and J by 4 bases, with 2 bases left in between. The CDR3 loop reads CASSEGNQPQHF. The CDR3 DNA sequence: TGTGCCAGCAGTGAAGGGAATCAGCCCCAGCATTTT.

The J gene is TRBJ2-7, the V gene TRBV15; 9 bases are shared with TRBD1. V lost 3 bases and J lost 7; bases outside the gene matches: 7. CDR1 and CDR2 (germline): LNHNV, YYDKDF (reference sequence). The CDR3 length is 14 residues. The CDR3 bases are TGTGCCACCAGCAGGGACAGGGGCGAGCGGGAGCAGTACTTC. This sequence encodes CATSRDRGEREQYF. Complete variable domain (other parts from reference TRBV15 and TRBJ2-7): DAMVIQNPRYQVTQFGKPVTLSCSQTLNHNVMYWYQQKSSQAPKLLFHYYDKDFNNEADTPDNFQSRRPNTSFCFLDIRSPGLGDTAMYLCATSRDRGEREQYFGPGTRLTVT.

V usage is TRBV2 and J usage is TRBJ2-1; weak D call: TRBD2 (5 bases). This CDR3 has 12 residues. Germline CDR1 is SNHLY and CDR2 is FYNNEI. The ends were cut back, 4 bases at V and 8 bases at J, with 9 bases in the middle. The CDR3 loop reads CASSGAVYEQFF. In DNA form, the CDR3 reads TGTGCCAGCAGTGGAGCGGTGTATGAGCAGTTCTTC.

This clone was picked up a small number of times. J is TRBJ2-6 and V is TRBV15; 9 bases are a match to TRBD1. From germline, CDR1 is LNHNV and CDR2 YYDKDF (reference sequence). The CDR3 consists of 16 residues. J was trimmed by 4 bases and V by 3 bases; bases with no gene match: 4. The CDR3: CATSRGQGSGANVLTF. The CDR3 DNA reads as TGTGCCACCAGCAGGGGACAGGGAAGCGGGGCCAACGTCCTGACTTTC.

The gene calls are TRBV11-2 and TRBJ2-3; weak D call: TRBD1 (6 bases). With 5 bases removed from V and 13 bases from J, the gap between germline ends came to 16 bases. CDR1 is SGHAT and CDR2 is FQNNGV in the germline V gene. This CDR3 region has 12 residues. CDR3 coding DNA: TGTGCCAGCAGCATACCGGGACATTCTAAGTATTTT. Protein product: CASSIPGHSKYF.

Comments on this clone: At one end, the junction sequence differs from germline, possibly due to a read error. This chain connects TRBV7-9 to TRBJ1-6; the D is unclear. The CDR3 sequence is 15 residues long. The germline gives CDR1 SEHNR, CDR2 FQNEAQ (reference sequence). The chain's CDR3 is CASTLTSSYNSPLHF. CDR3 in DNA: TGTGCCAGCACTCTCACGAGCTCCTACAATTCACCCCTCCACTTT.

The chain employs TRBV2 and TRBJ2-7; maybe TRBD1 (6 bases). The CDR3 is made up of 13 amino acids. Looked up from germline, CDR1 is SNHLY and CDR2 is FYNNEI. Trimming removed 5 bases from V and 7 bases from J, with 15 bases in between. CDR3 region: CASSTDRYREQYF. DNA for the CDR3: TGTGCCAGCAGTACAGACAGGTACAGGGAGCAGTACTTC.

This clone was recorded a few times. The V call is TRBV11-2, the J call TRBJ1-1; unclear D gene. Trimming cost V 6 bases and J 3 bases, with 17 bases left between them. The CDR3 totals 15 residues. Germline V lookup: CDR1 SGHAT, CDR2 FQNNGV. The chain's CDR3 is CASRILGRIDTEAFF. The CDR3 DNA reads as TGTGCCAGCAGAATACTTGGACGGATCGACACTGAAGCTTTCTTT.

The chain recombines TRBV9 with TRBJ1-1; 10 bases line up with TRBD1. The V segment lost 3 bases and the J segment 5 bases; nucleotides outside the gene matches: 10. The CDR3 totals 16 residues. Germline CDR1 SGDLS, CDR2 YYNGEE. The CDR3 spells CASSGPRDRGGTEAFF. CDR3 coding DNA: TGTGCCAGCAGCGGCCCCCGGGACAGGGGAGGGACTGAAGCTTTCTTT.

The V gene is TRBV6-1, the J gene TRBJ2-1; TRBD2 aligns across 8 bases. Trimming removed 6 bases from V and 8 bases from J; junction bases left unmatched: 12. Germline-derived CDR1 and CDR2 are MNHNS and SASEGT. CDR3 length equals 15 residues. This CDR3 is CASRLGSGGGDEQFF. The CDR3 DNA reads as TGTGCCAGCAGGCTAGGAAGCGGGGGAGGCGATGAGCAGTTCTTC.

The chain links TRBV13 to TRBJ2-7, with a possible D match to TRBD1 (5 bases). Per the germline V gene, CDR1 is PRHDT and CDR2 is FYEKMQ (reference sequence). CDR3 length equals 15 residues. Trimming removed 0 bases from V and 2 bases from J, with 11 bases in between. The CDR3: CASSLGPTGTYEQYF. In DNA, the CDR3 is TGTGCCAGCAGCTTAGGCCCCACAGGAACCTACGAGCAGTACTTC.